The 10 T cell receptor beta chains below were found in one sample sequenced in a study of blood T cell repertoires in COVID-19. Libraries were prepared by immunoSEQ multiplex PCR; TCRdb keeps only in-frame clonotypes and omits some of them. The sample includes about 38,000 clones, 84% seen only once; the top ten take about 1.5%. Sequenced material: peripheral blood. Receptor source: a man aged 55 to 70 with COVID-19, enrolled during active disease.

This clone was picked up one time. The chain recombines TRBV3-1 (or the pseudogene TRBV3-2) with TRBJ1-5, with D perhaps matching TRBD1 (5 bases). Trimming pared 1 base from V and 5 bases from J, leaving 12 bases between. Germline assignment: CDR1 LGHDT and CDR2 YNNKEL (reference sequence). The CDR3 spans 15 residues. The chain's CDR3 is CASSQGRGLHQPQHF. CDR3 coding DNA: TGTGCCAGCAGCCAAGGTAGGGGTTTGCATCAGCCCCAGCATTTT.

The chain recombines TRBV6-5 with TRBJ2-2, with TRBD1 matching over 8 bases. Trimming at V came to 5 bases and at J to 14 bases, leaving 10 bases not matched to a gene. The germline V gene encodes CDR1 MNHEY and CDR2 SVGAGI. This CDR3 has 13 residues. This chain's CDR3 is CASSPVSRGLLFF. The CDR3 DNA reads TGTGCCAGCAGTCCGGTTAGCAGGGGGCTACTGTTTTTT.

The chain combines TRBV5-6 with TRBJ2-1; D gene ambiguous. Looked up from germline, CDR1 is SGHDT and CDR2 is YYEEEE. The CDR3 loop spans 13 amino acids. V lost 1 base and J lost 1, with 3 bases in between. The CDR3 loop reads CASSLSSYNEQFF. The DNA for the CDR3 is TGTGCCAGCAGCTTGTCATCCTACAATGAGCAGTTCTTC.

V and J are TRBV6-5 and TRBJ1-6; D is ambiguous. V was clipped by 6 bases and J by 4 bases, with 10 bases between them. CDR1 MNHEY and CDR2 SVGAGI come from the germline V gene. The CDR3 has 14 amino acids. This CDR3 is CASRRIAYNSPLHF. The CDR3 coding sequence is TGTGCCAGCAGGAGGATTGCTTATAATTCACCCCTCCACTTT.

This CDR3 is CASSLAGTSGRNEQFF. CDR3 nucleotides: TGTGCCAGCAGCTTAGCAGGGACTAGCGGTCGAAATGAGCAGTTCTTC. This chain uses TRBV7-6 with TRBJ2-1; 11 nucleotides match TRBD2. Germline CDR1 reads SGHVS; CDR2 reads FNYEAQ. This CDR3 region has 16 residues. With V trimmed by 0 bases and J by 7 bases, 5 bases remained unmatched.

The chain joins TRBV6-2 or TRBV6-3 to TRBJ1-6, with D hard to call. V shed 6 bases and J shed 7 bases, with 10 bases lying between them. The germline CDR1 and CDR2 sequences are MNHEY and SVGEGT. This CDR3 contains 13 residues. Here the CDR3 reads CASSPPGNSPLHF. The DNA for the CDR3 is TGTGCCAGCAGCCCCCCGGGAAATTCACCCCTCCACTTT.

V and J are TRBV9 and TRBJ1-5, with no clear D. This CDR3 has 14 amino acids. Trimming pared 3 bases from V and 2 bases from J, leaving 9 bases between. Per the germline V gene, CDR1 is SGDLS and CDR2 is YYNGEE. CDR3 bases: TGTGCCAGCAGCGAGCCCCCTGGCAATCAGCCCCAGCATTTT. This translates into CASSEPPGNQPQHF.

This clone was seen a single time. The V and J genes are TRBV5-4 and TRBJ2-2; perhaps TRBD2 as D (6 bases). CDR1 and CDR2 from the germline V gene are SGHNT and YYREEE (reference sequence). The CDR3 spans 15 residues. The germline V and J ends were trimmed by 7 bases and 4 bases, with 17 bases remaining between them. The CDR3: CASGELRGGTGELFF. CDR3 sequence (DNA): TGTGCCAGCGGGGAGCTAAGGGGAGGCACCGGGGAGCTGTTTTTT.

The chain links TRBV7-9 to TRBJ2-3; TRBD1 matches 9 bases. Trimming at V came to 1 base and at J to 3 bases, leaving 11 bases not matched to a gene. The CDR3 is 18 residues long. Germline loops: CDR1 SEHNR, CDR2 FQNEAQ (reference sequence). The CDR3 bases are TGTGCCAGCAGCTTAGGAACCATTGGGACAGGGAAAACAGATACGCAGTATTTT. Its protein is CASSLGTIGTGKTDTQYF.

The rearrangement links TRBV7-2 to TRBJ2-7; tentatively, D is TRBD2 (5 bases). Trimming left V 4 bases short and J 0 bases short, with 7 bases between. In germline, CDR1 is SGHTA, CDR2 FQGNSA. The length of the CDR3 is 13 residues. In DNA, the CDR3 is TGTGCCAGCAGCTCGGGGTTCTCCTACGAGCAGTACTTC. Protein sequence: CASSSGFSYEQYF.